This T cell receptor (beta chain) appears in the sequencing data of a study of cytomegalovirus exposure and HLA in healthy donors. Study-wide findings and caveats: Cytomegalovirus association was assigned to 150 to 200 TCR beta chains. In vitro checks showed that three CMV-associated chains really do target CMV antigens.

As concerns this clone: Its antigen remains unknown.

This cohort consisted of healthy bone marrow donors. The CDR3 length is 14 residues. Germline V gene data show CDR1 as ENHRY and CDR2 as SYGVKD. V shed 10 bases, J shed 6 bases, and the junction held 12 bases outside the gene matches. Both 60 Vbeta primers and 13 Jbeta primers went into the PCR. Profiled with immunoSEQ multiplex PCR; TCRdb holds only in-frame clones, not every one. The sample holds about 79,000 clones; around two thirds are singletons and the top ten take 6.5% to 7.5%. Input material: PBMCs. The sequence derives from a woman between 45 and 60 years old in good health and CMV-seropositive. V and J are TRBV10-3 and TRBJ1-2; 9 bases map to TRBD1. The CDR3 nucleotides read TGTGCCACCCATGGTCAACAGGGGGCGCATGGCTACACCTTC. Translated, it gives CATHGQQGAHGYTF.